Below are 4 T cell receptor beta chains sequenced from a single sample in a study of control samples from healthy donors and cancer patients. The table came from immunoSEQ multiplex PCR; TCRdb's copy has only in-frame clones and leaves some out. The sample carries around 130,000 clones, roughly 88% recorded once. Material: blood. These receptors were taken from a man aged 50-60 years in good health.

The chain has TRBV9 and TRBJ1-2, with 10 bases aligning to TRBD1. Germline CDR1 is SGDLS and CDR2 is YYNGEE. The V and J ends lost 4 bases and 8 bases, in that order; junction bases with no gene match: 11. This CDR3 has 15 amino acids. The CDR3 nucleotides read TGTGCCAGCAGCCCTCGGGACAGGGGAATTGACGGCTACACCTTC. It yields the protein CASSPRDRGIDGYTF.

CDR3 residues: CASSGGDRRNTEAFF. For the CDR3, the DNA is TGTGCCAGCAGCGGGGGGGACAGGCGGAACACTGAAGCTTTCTTT. The chain combines TRBV11-2 with TRBJ1-1; 8 nucleotides line up with TRBD1. After removal of 5 bases from V and 1 base from J, the junction contained 6 bases not matched to a gene. The CDR3 has 15 amino acids. Per the germline V gene, CDR1 is SGHAT and CDR2 is FQNNGV.

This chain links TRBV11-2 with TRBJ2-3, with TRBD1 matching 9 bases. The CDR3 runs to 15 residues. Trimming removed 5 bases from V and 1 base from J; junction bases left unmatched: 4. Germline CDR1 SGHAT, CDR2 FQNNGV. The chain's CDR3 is CASSLQGARTDTQYF. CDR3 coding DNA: TGTGCCAGCAGCCTACAGGGGGCCCGCACAGATACGCAGTATTTT.

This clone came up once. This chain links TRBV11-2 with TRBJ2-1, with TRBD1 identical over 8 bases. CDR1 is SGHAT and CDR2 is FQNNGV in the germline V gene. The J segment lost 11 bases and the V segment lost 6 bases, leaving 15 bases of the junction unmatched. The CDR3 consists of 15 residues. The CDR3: CASRKGPGGEPKQFF. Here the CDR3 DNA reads TGTGCCAGCAGAAAGGGACCAGGGGGCGAGCCGAAGCAGTTCTTC.